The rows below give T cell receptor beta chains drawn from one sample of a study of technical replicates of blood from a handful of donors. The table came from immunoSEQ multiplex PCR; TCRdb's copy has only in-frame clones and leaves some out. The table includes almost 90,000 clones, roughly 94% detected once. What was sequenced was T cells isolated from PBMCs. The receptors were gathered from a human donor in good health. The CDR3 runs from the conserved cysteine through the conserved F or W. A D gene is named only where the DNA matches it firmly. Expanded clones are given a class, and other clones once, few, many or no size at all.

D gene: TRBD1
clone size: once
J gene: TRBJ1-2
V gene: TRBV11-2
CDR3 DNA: TGTGCCAGCAGCTTCGAGGACAGGGTTTATGACTACACCTTC
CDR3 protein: CASSFEDRVYDYTF

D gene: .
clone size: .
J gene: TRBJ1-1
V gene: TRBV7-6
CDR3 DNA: TGTGCCAGCAGCTCCGGGGTGGGGTACACTGAAGCTTTCTTT
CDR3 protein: CASSSGVGYTEAFF

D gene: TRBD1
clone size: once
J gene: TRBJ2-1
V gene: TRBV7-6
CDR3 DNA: TGTGCCAGCAGTATCACAGGGGCGGGCAGCGATGAGCAGTTCTTC
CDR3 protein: CASSITGAGSDEQFF

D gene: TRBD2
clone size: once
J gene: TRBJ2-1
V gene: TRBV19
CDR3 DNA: TGTGCCAGTAGTATAAGGCGGGCTAGCGGGAGTAATGAGCAGTTCTTC
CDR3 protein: CASSIRRASGSNEQFF

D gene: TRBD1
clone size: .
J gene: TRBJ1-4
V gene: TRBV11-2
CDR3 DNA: TGTGCCAGCAGCTCCTCGGGGACAGGTGCAACTAATGAAAAACTGTTTTTT
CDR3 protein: CASSSSGTGATNEKLFF

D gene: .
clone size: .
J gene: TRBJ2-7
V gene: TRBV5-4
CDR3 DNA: TGTGCCAGCAGCTTGGATCTTCGGGACGAGCAGTACTTC
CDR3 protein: CASSLDLRDEQYF

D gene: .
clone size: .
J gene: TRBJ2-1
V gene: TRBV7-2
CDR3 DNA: TGTGCCAGCAGCGAGAATCAATACAATGAGCAGTTCTTC
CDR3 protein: CASSENQYNEQFF

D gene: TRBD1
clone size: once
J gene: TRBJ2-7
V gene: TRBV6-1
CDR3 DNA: TGTGCCAGCAGTGAAGGGACAGGTTGGTTCGGCGAGCAGTACTTC
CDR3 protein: CASSEGTGWFGEQYF

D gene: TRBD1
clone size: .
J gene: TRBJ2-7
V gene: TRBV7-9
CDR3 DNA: TGTGCCAGCAGCTCTCCGGGACAGGGATACGAGCAGTACTTC
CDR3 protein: CASSSPGQGYEQYF

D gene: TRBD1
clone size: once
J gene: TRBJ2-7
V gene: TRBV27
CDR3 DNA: TGTGCCAGCAGTGAGACAGGGTTATACGAGCAGTACTTC
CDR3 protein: CASSETGLYEQYF

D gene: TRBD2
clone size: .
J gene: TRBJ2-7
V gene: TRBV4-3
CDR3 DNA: TGCGCCAGCAGCCAAGAGCGGGGGACGGCGAGCGAGCAGTACTTC
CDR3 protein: CASSQERGTASEQYF

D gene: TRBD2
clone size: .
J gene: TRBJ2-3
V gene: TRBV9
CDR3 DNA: TGTGCCAGCAGCCCACTAAGAGGGACTAGTCATGATACGCAGTATTTT
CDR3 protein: CASSPLRGTSHDTQYF

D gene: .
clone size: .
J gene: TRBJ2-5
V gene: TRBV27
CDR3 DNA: TGTGCCAGCAGTTTATTTTACGGGAAAGAGACCCAGTACTTC
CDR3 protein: CASSLFYGKETQYF

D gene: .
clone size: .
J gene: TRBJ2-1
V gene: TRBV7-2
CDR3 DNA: TGTGCCAGCAGCTTACAGTACAATGAGCAGTTCTTC
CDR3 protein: CASSLQYNEQFF

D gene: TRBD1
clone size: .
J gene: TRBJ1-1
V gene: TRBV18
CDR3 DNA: TGTGCCAGCTCGCTAGGGACAGGGGGGATGAACACTGAAGCTTTCTTT
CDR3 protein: CASSLGTGGMNTEAFF

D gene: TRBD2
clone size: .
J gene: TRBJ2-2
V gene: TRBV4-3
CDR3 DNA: TGCGCCAGCAGCCAAGTTACAGCGGGGTACACCGGGGAGCTGTTTTTT
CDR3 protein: CASSQVTAGYTGELFF

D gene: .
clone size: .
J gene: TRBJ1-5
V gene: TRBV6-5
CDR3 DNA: TGTGCCAGCAGCAGAGGAGGTTACGAGGAACCCCAGCATTTT
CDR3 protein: CASSRGGYEEPQHF

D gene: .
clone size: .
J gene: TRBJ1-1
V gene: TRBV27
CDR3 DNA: TGTGCCAGCAGTTTAGTCAGGGCTGGCACTGAAGCTTTCTTT
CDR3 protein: CASSLVRAGTEAFF

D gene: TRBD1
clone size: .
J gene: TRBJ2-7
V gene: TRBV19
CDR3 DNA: TGTGCCAGTGTCGACAGGGGGTACGAGCAGTACTTC
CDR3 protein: CASVDRGYEQYF

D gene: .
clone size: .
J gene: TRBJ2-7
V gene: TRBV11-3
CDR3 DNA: TGTGCCAGCAGCCTCAGGTTGGGTTACGAGCAGTACTTC
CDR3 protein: CASSLRLGYEQYF

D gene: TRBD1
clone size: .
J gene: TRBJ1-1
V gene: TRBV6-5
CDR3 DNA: TGTGCCAGCAGCAAGGGGGCCAGGGAAGCTTTCTTT
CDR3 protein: CASSKGAREAFF

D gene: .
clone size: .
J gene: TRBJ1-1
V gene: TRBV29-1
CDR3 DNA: TGCAGCGTTGAGAGGACAACGAACACTGAAGCTTTCTTT
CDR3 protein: CSVERTTNTEAFF

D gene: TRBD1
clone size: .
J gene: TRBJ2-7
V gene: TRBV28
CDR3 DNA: TGTGCCAGCAGTTTATGGCGGACAGGGCCGACTTTCTACGAGCAGTACTTC
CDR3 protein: CASSLWRTGPTFYEQYF

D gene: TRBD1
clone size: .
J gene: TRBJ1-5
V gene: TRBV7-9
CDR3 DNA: TGTGCCAGCGGGGGGACAGGGGATCAGCCCCAGCATTTT
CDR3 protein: CASGGTGDQPQHF

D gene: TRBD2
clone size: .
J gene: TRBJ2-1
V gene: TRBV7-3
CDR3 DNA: TGTGCCAGCAGCTTAAGCGGGAGGCCTAATGAGCAGTTCTTC
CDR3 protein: CASSLSGRPNEQFF

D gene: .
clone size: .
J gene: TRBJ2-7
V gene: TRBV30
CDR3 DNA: TGTGCCTGGAGTGTAGCGACAGGATGGCCCTACGAGCAGTACTTC
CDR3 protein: CAWSVATGWPYEQYF

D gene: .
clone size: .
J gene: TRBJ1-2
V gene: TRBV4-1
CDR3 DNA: TGCGCCAGCAGCCAAGTCGTTCGGGGAAGCGAGGGCTACACCTTC
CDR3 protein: CASSQVVRGSEGYTF

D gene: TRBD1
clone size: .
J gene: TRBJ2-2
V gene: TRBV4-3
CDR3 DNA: TGCGCCAGCAGCCCACGACAGGGGAAGCGAGGGGAGCTGTTTTTT
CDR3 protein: CASSPRQGKRGELFF

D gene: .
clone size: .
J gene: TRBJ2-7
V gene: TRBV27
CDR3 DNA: TGTGCCAGCAGTGCCCAATCGGACTTCTACGAGCAGTACTTC
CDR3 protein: CASSAQSDFYEQYF

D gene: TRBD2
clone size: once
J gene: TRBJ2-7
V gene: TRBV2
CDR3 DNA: TGTGCCAGCAGCCTGGATCCACTAGCGGCGGTAAACGAGCAGTACTTC
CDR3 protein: CASSLDPLAAVNEQYF

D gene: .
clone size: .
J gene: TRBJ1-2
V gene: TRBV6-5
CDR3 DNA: TGTGCCAGCAGACCAGGAGCGGGTGGGGGCTACACCTTC
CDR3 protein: CASRPGAGGGYTF

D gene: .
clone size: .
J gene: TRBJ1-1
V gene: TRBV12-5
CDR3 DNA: TGTGCTAGTGGTATCCTCCCCCCCCGGGAGAACACTGAAGCTTTCTTT
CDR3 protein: CASGILPPRENTEAFF

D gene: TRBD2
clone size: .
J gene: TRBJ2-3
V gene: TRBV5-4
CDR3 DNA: TGTGCCAGCAGCTTAACTAGCGAGACCGATACGCAGTATTTT
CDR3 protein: CASSLTSETDTQYF

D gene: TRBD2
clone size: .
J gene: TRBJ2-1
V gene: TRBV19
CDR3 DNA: TGTGCCAGTAGTATAAGCGGGGGGTCCTACAATGAGCAGTTCTTC
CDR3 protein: CASSISGGSYNEQFF

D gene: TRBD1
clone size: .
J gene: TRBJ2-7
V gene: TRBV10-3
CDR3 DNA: TGTGCCATCAGTGAAAGAGGACAGGCGCCGACCTTC
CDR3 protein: CAISERGQAPTF

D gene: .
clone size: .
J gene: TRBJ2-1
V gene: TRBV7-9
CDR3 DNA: TGTGCCAGCCTACTAACGGGCTCCTACAATGAGCAGTTCTTC
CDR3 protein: CASLLTGSYNEQFF

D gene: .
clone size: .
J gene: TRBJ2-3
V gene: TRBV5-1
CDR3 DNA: TGCGCCAGCAGCTTGGATTCTGGACAGACTAAAAAACAGTATTTT
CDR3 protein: CASSLDSGQTKKQYF

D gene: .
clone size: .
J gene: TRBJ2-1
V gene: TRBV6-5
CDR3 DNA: TGTGCCAGCAGTTACTCAGGGACACAGTACAATGAGCAGTTCTTC
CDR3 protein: CASSYSGTQYNEQFF

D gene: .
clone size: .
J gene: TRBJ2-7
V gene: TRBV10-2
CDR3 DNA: TGCGCCAGCAGTTCAGACAGGAGTGGTGCCTACGAGCAGTACTTC
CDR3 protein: CASSSDRSGAYEQYF

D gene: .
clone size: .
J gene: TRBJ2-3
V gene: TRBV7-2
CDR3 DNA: TGTGCCAGCAGCTTAGGACTGACTAGCACAGATACGCAGTATTTT
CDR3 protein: CASSLGLTSTDTQYF

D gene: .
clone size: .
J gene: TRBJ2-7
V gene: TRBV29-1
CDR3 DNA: TGCAGCGTCCGGGGGGGACAGACCTACGAGCAGTACTTC
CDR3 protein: CSVRGGQTYEQYF

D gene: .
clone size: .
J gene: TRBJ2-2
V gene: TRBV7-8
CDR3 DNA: TGTGCCAGCAGCCTCACAACGAACACCGGGGAGCTGTTTTTT
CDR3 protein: CASSLTTNTGELFF

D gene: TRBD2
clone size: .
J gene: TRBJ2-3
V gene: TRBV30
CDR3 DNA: TGTGCCTGGAGGGGACTAGCGGGAGTAGATACGCAGTATTTT
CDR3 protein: CAWRGLAGVDTQYF

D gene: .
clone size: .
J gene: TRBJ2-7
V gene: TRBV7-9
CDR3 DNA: TGTGCCAGCAGCTCCCAGAACGAGCAGTACTTC
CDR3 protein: CASSSQNEQYF

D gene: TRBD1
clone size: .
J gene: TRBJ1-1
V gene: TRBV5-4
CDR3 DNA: TGTGCCAGCAGCTCCTCCGGGACAGACACTGAAGCTTTCTTT
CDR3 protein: CASSSSGTDTEAFF

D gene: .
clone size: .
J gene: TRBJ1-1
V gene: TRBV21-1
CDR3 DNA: TGTGCCAGCAGCTTCGCTTACAGGTCCTCTGAAGCTTTCTTT
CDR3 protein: CASSFAYRSSEAFF

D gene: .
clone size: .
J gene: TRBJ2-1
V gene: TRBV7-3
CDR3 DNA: TGTGCCAGCAGCGGGGGACAATTGGGTGAGCAGTTCTTC
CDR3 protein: CASSGGQLGEQFF

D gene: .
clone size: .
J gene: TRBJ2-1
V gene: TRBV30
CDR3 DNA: TGTGCCTGGAGCCCGCTTAGTGAGCAGTTCTTC
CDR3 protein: CAWSPLSEQFF

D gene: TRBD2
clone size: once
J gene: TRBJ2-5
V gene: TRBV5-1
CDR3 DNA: TGCGCCAGCAGCTCCCTGCCTTGGTGGGGGACTAGCCGAAAAGAGACCCAGTACTTC
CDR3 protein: CASSSLPWWGTSRKETQYF

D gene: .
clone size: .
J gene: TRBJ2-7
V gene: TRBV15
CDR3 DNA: TGTGCCACCAGCAGCCCCCGGGGATCCCCCTACGAGCAGTACTTC
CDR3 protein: CATSSPRGSPYEQYF

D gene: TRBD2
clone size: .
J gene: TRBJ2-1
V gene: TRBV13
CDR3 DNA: TGTGCCAGCAGCTTAGGACTAGCGGGAGGGTACAATGAGCAGTTCTTC
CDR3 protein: CASSLGLAGGYNEQFF

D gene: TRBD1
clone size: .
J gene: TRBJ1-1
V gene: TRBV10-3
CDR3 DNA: TGTGCCATCAGCCAGGGGGTGTACACTGAAGCTTTCTTT
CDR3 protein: CAISQGVYTEAFF

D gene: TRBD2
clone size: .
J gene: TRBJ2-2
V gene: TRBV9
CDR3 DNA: TGTGCCAGCAGCGCCCTCCTAGCGGGAGCCACCGGGGAGCTGTTTTTT
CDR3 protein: CASSALLAGATGELFF

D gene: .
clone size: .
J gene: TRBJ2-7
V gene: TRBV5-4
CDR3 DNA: TGTGCCAGCAGCTTGAGTGGACAGCCCATCTACGAGCAGTATTTC
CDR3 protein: CASSLSGQPIYEQYF

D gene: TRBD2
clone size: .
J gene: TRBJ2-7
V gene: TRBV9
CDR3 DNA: TGTGCCAGCAGCGTAGCTCCTAGCGGTGCCTACGAGCAGTACTTC
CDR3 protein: CASSVAPSGAYEQYF